This T cell receptor beta chain was profiled in a study of T cells after yellow fever vaccination (dated by TCRdb to the late 2010s). Broadly, across the study: The SMART-Seq v4 Ultra Low Input RNA kit was used to prepare libraries from fractions with low cell numbers. Bulk TCR alpha and beta repertoires were sequenced longitudinally to track T-cell clones before and after primary and booster YFV17D yellow fever vaccination. Bulk PBMC replicates and cell subsets were isolated from blood drawn at multiple timepoints before and after both primary and secondary immunization. The cohort comprised two healthy male donors, one aged 18 to 30 and one aged 30 to 39 years.

The meaning of the sample's treatment or condition label: live attenuated yellow fever vaccine strain. A standard Ficoll-Paque protocol was used to isolate PBMCs from peripheral blood. CD4 and CD8 T-cell fractions were isolated with Dynabeads CD4 and CD8 positive selection kits. RNA was extracted with TriZol from bulk PBMCs, CD4 and CD8 fractions, and dextramer-positive and dextramer-negative fractions. This clonotype was recorded many times. What antigen it recognizes has not been identified. No much larger clone is present one base from it, and per-base qualities are unavailable. V is pruned by 6 bases and J by 2 bases, leaving 7 bases of the junction without a gene match. From the cysteine up to the phenylalanine, the CDR3 has a length of 15 residues. Just CDR3 DNA is preserved here, 45 bases in frame from base 1. The germline V gene gives CDR1 as MDHEN and CDR2 as SYDVKM. General conclusions and limits of the study: A small fraction of clonotypes appeared in both the CD4 and CD8 compartments, likely as a result of convergent recombination. FACS-sorted repertoires could contain abundant contaminating clonotypes from the bulk population, so computational filtering was required. Only a couple of donors were included in the study, so the extent to which the findings can be generalized is limited. Compared with the primary T-cell response, the secondary T-cell response was weaker but faster, peaking on day 5 rather than day 15. After the booster, most clones that had expanded after primary vaccination were detected again (about 95% of CD4 and under 90% of CD8), suggesting broad maintenance of memory.

Synthesis of TCR cDNA relied on 5'RACE template switching, a step that introduced a universal primer site along with unique molecular identifiers. cDNA synthesis was primed from both the TCR alpha and TCR beta constant segments. Two PCR steps were used to amplify libraries, with sample barcodes and sequencing adapters being added in the second step. Sequencing of libraries was done on Illumina HiSeq 2500 (2x100 bp) or NovaSeq (2x150 bp). On the authors' methods: Demultiplexing of reads and collapsing into UMI consensus sequences were performed with MIGEC, and V(D)J alignment was carried out with MiXCR. Clonotypes responding to the vaccine were identified with edgeR on replicate PBMC samples, with the criteria of FDR below 0.01 and a log2 fold change above 5 up to day 15. CD4 or CD8 identity was assigned to each bulk clonotype according to whether the clonotype was present at higher abundance in the sequenced CD4 repertoire or the sequenced CD8 repertoire. The raw public reads went through TCRdb reprocessing: fastp at Q25, MiXCR clone calling, in-frame beta chains kept. Rows matching on CDR3 protein sequence are summarized as one entry with the most common DNA and genes. The V and J calls reflect TCRdb's pipeline rather than the authors' work. For this sample there are 230,000 or so distinct CDR3 sequences; over 6.5% appear just once. The ten largest clones add up to more than 1% of the sample.

Sequences were derived from CD4+ T cells sorted from PBMCs, sampled on the day of the yellow fever booster vaccination. This chain joins TRBV28 to TRBJ2-1; the junction holds 7 bases that match TRBD2. The sequence derives from a man under 40 who received the YFV17D yellow fever vaccine. The CDR3 reads as follows: CASSPGGRTYNEQFF. The DNA is TGTGCCAGCAGCCCCGGGGGGAGGACCTACAATGAGCAGTTCTTC.